This T cell receptor (beta chain) was sequenced during a study of technical replicates of blood from a few donors. This CDR3 region has 14 residues. Germline V gene sequence: CDR1 SGHNT, CDR2 YYREEE (reference sequence). Trimming took 2 bases from V and 2 from J; bases not matched to a gene: 3. Sequencing was performed with immunoSEQ multiplex PCR; in TCRdb, only in-frame clones are kept and a portion is missing. The sample yields tens of thousands of clones, roughly 89% seen once. J is TRBJ1-2 and V is TRBV5-4; 7 bases map to TRBD1. The receptor comes from a human donor in good health. Some clones in this sample may be carry-over from other donors' samples. The sample taken for sequencing was PBMCs. This chain's CDR3 is CASSFDRANYGYTF. CDR3 nucleotides: TGTGCCAGCAGCTTCGACAGGGCGAACTATGGCTACACCTTC.